A selection of T cell receptor beta chains follows, all from one sample in a study of T cell changes during pregnancy in multiple sclerosis. Sequenced by immunoSEQ multiplex PCR; TCRdb stores in-frame clones only, minus some. The sample lists around 66,000 clones, 91% occurring once. The sample in question was peripheral blood, obtained after pregnancy. The receptors come from a female donor in good health, enrolled as a control in a pregnancy study. Each CDR3 is given without its conserved first and last residue. Each record gives: J gene, V gene, CDR3 protein.

j_gene: TRBJ2-3; v_gene: TRBV7-6; CDR3aa: ASSLVRLGQLDTDTQY
j_gene: TRBJ2-5; v_gene: TRBV15; CDR3aa: ATSGGTRGAFQETQY
j_gene: TRBJ1-2; v_gene: TRBV10-3; CDR3aa: AIRGTNYGYT
j_gene: TRBJ1-4; v_gene: TRBV7-9; CDR3aa: ASSFGSGANEKLF
j_gene: TRBJ1-6; v_gene: TRBV2; CDR3aa: ASSERKRNSPLH
j_gene: TRBJ1-3; v_gene: TRBV5-4; CDR3aa: ASSHGTGGSGNTIY
j_gene: TRBJ2-7; v_gene: TRBV6-1; CDR3aa: ASSDWADPTSKY
j_gene: TRBJ1-6; v_gene: TRBV4-2; CDR3aa: ASSQDPGQANSPLH
j_gene: TRBJ1-2; v_gene: TRBV19; CDR3aa: ASSKQGPYYGYT
j_gene: TRBJ2-1; v_gene: TRBV15; CDR3aa: ATSREKGAYNEQF
j_gene: TRBJ1-2; v_gene: TRBV4-2; CDR3aa: ASSQEGTRGDYGYT
j_gene: TRBJ1-4; v_gene: TRBV4-3; CDR3aa: ASSQGTGVEKLF
j_gene: TRBJ1-6; v_gene: TRBV19; CDR3aa: ASTRATSNSPLH
j_gene: TRBJ1-1; v_gene: TRBV11-3; CDR3aa: ASLGIQGNTEAF
j_gene: TRBJ1-2; v_gene: TRBV15; CDR3aa: ATSREGQYGYT
j_gene: TRBJ1-1; v_gene: TRBV23-1; CDR3aa: ASTGAAANTEAF
j_gene: TRBJ2-7; v_gene: TRBV9; CDR3aa: ASSEGWGGGDEQY
j_gene: TRBJ2-5; v_gene: TRBV6-1; CDR3aa: ASTNTGTRQETQY
j_gene: TRBJ1-5; v_gene: TRBV7-5; CDR3aa: ARSLGEQPQH
j_gene: TRBJ1-2; v_gene: TRBV10-3; CDR3aa: AISAGEITAYGYT
j_gene: TRBJ1-1; v_gene: TRBV5-1; CDR3aa: ASSAPGQHTEAF
j_gene: TRBJ2-3; v_gene: TRBV5-1; CDR3aa: ASSLGGEKADTQY
j_gene: TRBJ2-5; v_gene: TRBV5-6; CDR3aa: ASTVFWLANQETQY